This is a list of T cell receptor beta chains from one sample in a study of blood T cell repertoires in COVID-19. Profiled with immunoSEQ multiplex PCR; TCRdb holds only in-frame clones, not every one. The sample consists of some 210,000 clones, around 90% of them appearing once. The sequenced sample consisted of peripheral blood. The receptors stem from a man in his sixties with COVID-19, enrolled during active disease. The CDR3 runs from the conserved cysteine through the conserved F or W. A D gene is named only where the DNA matches it firmly. Not every row has a clone size; where given, it reads once, few, many or a size class.

TRBD1,TRBV4-1,TRBJ1-5,NA,TGCGCCAGCAGCCAATGGGACAGGGCAGGGCAGCCCCAGCATTTT,CASSQWDRAGQPQHF
TRBD2,TRBV3-1/TRBV3-2,TRBJ2-1,NA,TGTGCCAGCAGCCAAGGTGGTGGGCTAGCGGGAGGGCCGTCTGTCTATGAGCAGTTCTTC,CASSQGGGLAGGPSVYEQFF
TRBD1,TRBV9,TRBJ1-6,once,TGTGCCAGCAGCCGGACAGGGGACGGTTCACCCCTCCACTTT,CASSRTGDGSPLHF
TRBD2,TRBV2,TRBJ2-1,once,TGTGCCAGCAGTGTTGCTAGCGGGTCTTCCCATGAGCAGTTCTTC,CASSVASGSSHEQFF
TRBD1,TRBV6-2/TRBV6-3,TRBJ1-1,NA,TGTGCCAGCAGTAATGGACAGGGGGGGGGAGCTTTCTTT,CASSNGQGGGAFF
TRBD2,TRBV27,TRBJ2-2,NA,TGTGCCAGCAGTCGAACCGGGACTAGTGGCACCGGGGAGCTGTTTTTT,CASSRTGTSGTGELFF
NA,TRBV29-1,TRBJ1-2,NA,TGCAGCGTTACCACCGGAGGGGCCTTC,CSVTTGGAF
TRBD2,TRBV4-2,TRBJ2-1,NA,TGTGCCAGCAGCCCCGGGGACGGGAGGCTTTACAATGAGCAGTTCTTC,CASSPGDGRLYNEQFF
TRBD2,TRBV7-6,TRBJ2-2,NA,TGTGCCAGCAGCCGTGGACTAGCGGGGAGCTCGAACACCGGGGAGCTGTTTTTT,CASSRGLAGSSNTGELFF
TRBD1,TRBV5-4,TRBJ1-5,NA,TGTGCCAGCAGCTTAGACAGGGCGGCTCAGCCCCAGCATTTT,CASSLDRAAQPQHF
NA,TRBV4-1,TRBJ2-7,NA,TGCGCCAGCAGCCACCCTGGGGGGACAGACTTATACGAGCAGTACTTC,CASSHPGGTDLYEQYF
NA,TRBV11-2,TRBJ1-3,NA,TGTGCCAGCAGCTTACTCAGTCGGGGCTCTGGAAACACCATATATTTT,CASSLLSRGSGNTIYF
TRBD1,TRBV5-1,TRBJ1-1,NA,TGCGCCAGCAGCTTGGACGGGACAGGAGGAATAAACACTGAAGCTTTCTTT,CASSLDGTGGINTEAFF
TRBD1,TRBV5-1,TRBJ2-7,NA,TGCGCCAGCAGCTTACAGGGGGCACCCTACGAGCAGTACTTC,CASSLQGAPYEQYF
NA,TRBV5-6,TRBJ2-2,NA,TGTGCCAGCACCTTCTTTGGGCAGGCCCGCAGGGAGCTGTTTTTT,CASTFFGQARRELFF
NA,TRBV5-4,TRBJ1-4,NA,TGTGCCAGCACCCTCGGGGGGCCTAATGAAAAACTGTTTTTT,CASTLGGPNEKLFF
NA,TRBV7-2,TRBJ2-7,NA,TGTGCCAGCAGCTTGGGCCGGACTCCGACTTCCTACGAGCAGTACTTC,CASSLGRTPTSYEQYF
NA,TRBV15,TRBJ1-2,NA,TGTGCCACCAGCAGAGAGCGGACAGTTAACTATGGCTACACCTTC,CATSRERTVNYGYTF
NA,TRBV18,TRBJ1-2,few,TGTGCCAGCTCACCACTAGAGGATGGCTACACCTTC,CASSPLEDGYTF
NA,TRBV6-5,TRBJ2-7,NA,TGTGCCAGCAGTTACTCGAGCCCGGACACAATCTACGAGCAGTACTTC,CASSYSSPDTIYEQYF
TRBD1,TRBV25-1,TRBJ1-2,once,TGTGCCAGCAGTTTCGGACAGGGGGGGGATGGCTACACCTTC,CASSFGQGGDGYTF
TRBD2,TRBV27,TRBJ2-2,NA,TGTGCCAGCAGTTTATCGCTCGGGGGAGGGCCAGCCGGGGAGCTGTTTTTT,CASSLSLGGGPAGELFF
TRBD1,TRBV9,TRBJ1-1,NA,TGTGCCAGCAGCGCGGGGACAGGTTTGAACACTGAAGCTTTCTTT,CASSAGTGLNTEAFF
TRBD2,TRBV7-3,TRBJ2-7,once,TGTGCCAGCAGCCCACTAGCGGGAGTTTGGTACGAGCAGTACTTC,CASSPLAGVWYEQYF
TRBD1,TRBV30,TRBJ1-1,NA,TGTGCCTGGGAAACAGGGGTTCACACTGAAGCTTTCTTT,CAWETGVHTEAFF
NA,TRBV9,TRBJ1-2,NA,TGTGCCAGCAGCGTAGGAAGAGAGAGGAGGGGCCGTGGCTACACCTTC,CASSVGRERRGRGYTF
NA,TRBV27,TRBJ1-6,NA,TGTGCCAGCAGTACGGGATCCAGGTTGGAGAATTCACCCCTCCACTTT,CASSTGSRLENSPLHF
NA,TRBV5-4,TRBJ1-4,NA,TGTGCCAGCAGCCCGGGGGGACTGGGAGAAAAACTGTTTTTT,CASSPGGLGEKLFF
NA,TRBV5-1,TRBJ2-2,NA,TGCGCCAGCAGCCCCGAGGGAAGCACCGGGGAGCTGTTTTTT,CASSPEGSTGELFF
NA,TRBV5-1,TRBJ2-2,NA,TGCGCCAGCAGCGCCGGGGGGCCGGGGACCGGGGAGCTGTTTTTT,CASSAGGPGTGELFF